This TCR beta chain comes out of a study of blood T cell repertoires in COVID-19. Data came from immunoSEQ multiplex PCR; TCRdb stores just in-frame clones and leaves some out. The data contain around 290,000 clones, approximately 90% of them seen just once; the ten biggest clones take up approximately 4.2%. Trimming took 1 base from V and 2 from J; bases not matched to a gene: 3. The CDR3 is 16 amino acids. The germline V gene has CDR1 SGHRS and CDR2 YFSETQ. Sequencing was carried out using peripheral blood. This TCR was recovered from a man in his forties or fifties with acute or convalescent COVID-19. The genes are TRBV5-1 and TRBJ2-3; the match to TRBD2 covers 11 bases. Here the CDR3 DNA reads TGCGCCAGCAGCTTGAGTAGCGGGGGGGTCACAGATACGCAGTATTTT. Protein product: CASSLSSGGVTDTQYF.